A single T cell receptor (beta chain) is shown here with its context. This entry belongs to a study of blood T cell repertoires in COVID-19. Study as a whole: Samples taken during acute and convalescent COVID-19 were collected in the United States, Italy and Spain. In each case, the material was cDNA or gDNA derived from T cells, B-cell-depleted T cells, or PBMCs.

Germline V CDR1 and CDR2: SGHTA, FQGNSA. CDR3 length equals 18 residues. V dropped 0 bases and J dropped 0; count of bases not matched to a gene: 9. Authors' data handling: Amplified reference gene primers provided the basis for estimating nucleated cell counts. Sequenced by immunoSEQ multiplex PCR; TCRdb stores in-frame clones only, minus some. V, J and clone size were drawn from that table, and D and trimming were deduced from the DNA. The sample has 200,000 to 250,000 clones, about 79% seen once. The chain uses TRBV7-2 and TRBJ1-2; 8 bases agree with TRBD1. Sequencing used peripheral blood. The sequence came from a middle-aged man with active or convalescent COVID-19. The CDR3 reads CASSLAVTGVLANYGYTF. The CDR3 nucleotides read TGTGCCAGCAGCTTAGCGGTGACAGGGGTTTTAGCTAACTATGGCTACACCTTC.